At least ten counts were recorded for the clone carrying this T cell receptor beta chain. Its antigen remains unknown. The sample belongs to a study of T cells in Graves' hyperthyroidism and ophthalmopathy. In the study overall: Peripheral blood collection took place at initial diagnosis, before any treatment. Overall study findings and caveats: Separation of ophthalmopathy from stable hyperthyroidism was achieved by a 13 V-J model.

Diagnosing involved the use of clinical symptoms, serum thyroxine and TRAb, thyroid ultrasound and orbital computed tomography. Trimming removed 7 bases from V and 3 bases from J; junction bases left unmatched: 5. The CDR3 extends over 14 amino acids. Amplification targeted TCR beta CDR3 regions from RNA transcripts. First-round RT-PCR with HTBI primers amplified the TCR CDR3 region. TCRdb called the multiplex PCR reads again in MiXCR, with one record for every CDR3 protein. The sample holds about 300,000 distinct CDR3 sequences, around 19% seen once. This chain uses TRBV12-3 or TRBV12-4 with TRBJ2-1, with 8 bases fitting TRBD2. The source of this sequence is a man aged 50 to 59 with Graves' ophthalmopathy. Specimen: blood. The CDR3 here is CASTGGLGYNEQFF. The CDR3 DNA reads as TGTGCCAGCACCGGGGGACTAGGCTACAATGAGCAGTTCTTC.